This T cell receptor (beta chain) was sequenced for a study of T cells in Graves' hyperthyroidism and ophthalmopathy. Amplification of TCR beta CDR3 regions was performed using RNA transcripts as template. The HTBI primer set drove a first-round RT-PCR of the TCR CDR3. TCRdb redid the calling of the multiplex PCR reads with MiXCR, one entry per CDR3 protein. This sample carries a few hundred thousand distinct CDR3 sequences, 15% to 18% of them seen once, and the ten largest clones take around 7.3%. For this clonotype: Its matching antigen is unknown.

General study results and limits: The blood repertoire included most of the expanded thyroid clonotypes above 0.001.

V shed 7 bases, J shed 9 bases, and the junction held 8 bases outside the gene matches. The CDR3 is 14 residues long. Germline CDR1 MGHDK, CDR2 SYGVNS. Researchers barred patients who had uncontrolled infection, other autoimmune disease, pregnancy or lactation. Out of approximately 9.9 ml of fresh peripheral blood came the PBMCs. The origin of this receptor is a woman in her 30s with Graves' hyperthyroidism. The sequencing sample was made of blood. The chain has TRBV25-1 and TRBJ2-1; 11 nucleotides agree with TRBD2. The CDR3 region has the DNA TGTGCCAGCACCCTAGCGGGAGGTTGGGGTGAGCAGTTCTTC. Protein: CASTLAGGWGEQFF.